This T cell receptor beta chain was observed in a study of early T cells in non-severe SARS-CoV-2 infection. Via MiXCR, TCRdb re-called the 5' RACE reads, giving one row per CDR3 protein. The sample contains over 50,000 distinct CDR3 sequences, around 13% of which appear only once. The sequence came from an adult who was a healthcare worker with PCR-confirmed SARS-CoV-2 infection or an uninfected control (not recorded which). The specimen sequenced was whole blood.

CDR3 sequence reads: CSVGAGATTGELFF. The CDR3 DNA reads as TGCAGCGTTGGGGCAGGAGCCACCACCGGGGAGCTGTTTTTT. The gene calls are TRBV29-1 and TRBJ2-2; no reliable D call. V shed 4 bases and J shed 4 bases, with 13 bases lying between them. Germline values: CDR1 SQVTM, CDR2 ANQGSEA. The CDR3 covers 14 residues.